This T cell receptor beta chain was recovered during a study of blood T cell repertoires in COVID-19 (dated by TCRdb to 2018 to 2021). In terms of the full investigation: Samples covering the acute and convalescent phases of COVID-19 were provided by collaborators in the United States, Italy and Spain. The prospective study material was composed of cDNA or gDNA derived from T cells, B-cell-depleted T cells, or PBMCs. The dataset comprised deeply sampled blood TCRbeta repertoires from subjects exposed to, actively infected with, or recovered from COVID-19. The repertoires were released in a freely available public database intended as a resource for research on the immune response to SARS-CoV-2. The samples were drawn from two sources: the first 160 participants of the ongoing ImmuneRACE study, and 1,200 or so subjects contributed by 6 global collaborators. Sample metadata almost always included a de-identified subject ID, COVID-19 status, age in years and sex. HLA class I and class II types, where available, came from metadata supplied by the sample provider rather than from assay-based typing.

TCRbeta CDR3 regions were amplified from genomic DNA by means of the immunoSEQ Assay, a bias-controlled multiplex PCR. The authors' pipeline ran thus. Within the assay, amplification of reference gene primers was used to estimate how many nucleated cells each sample contained. To quantify the absolute abundance of each unique TCRbeta CDR3 rearrangement, sequence reads were collapsed and filtered. For each sample, productive Simpson clonality was calculated as the square root of Simpson's diversity index across productive rearrangements. This is the immuneACCESS table as TCRdb keeps it, with only in-frame sequences that have V and J called. A part of the clones is gone; compared with another copy, unresolved V genes explain less than half, and the rest is unexplained. V and J calls and clone size come straight from that table; D and trimming were deduced from the DNA. For this sample there are 120,000 or so clones; roughly 88% appear just once. Around 4.7% of the sample goes to the ten largest clones.

Each collaborating institution followed its own protocols to collect whole blood in K2EDTA tubes. For TCRbeta analysis, collaborator samples were shipped as frozen whole blood, as isolated PBMCs, or as DNA extracted from either sample type. On the study overall, not on this receptor specifically: How much clinical and demographic metadata was included differed by source and by participant, and the metadata was provided uncurated.

Comment on this clone: Its target antigen remains unknown. Per-base qualities were not stored, and no clone one base away is much larger.

Germline trimming amounts to 0 bases on V and 6 bases on J, with 13 as the count of junction bases outside the gene matches. The CDR3, from cysteine to phenylalanine, totals 18 residues. The entry retains the CDR3 DNA only, 54 bases that are in frame from base 1. CDR1 SGHNT and CDR2 YYREEE are derived from the germline V gene (reference sequence). The chain joins TRBV5-4 to TRBJ2-3; TRBD2 aligns with 10 central bases. Sequencing was done on a sample of peripheral blood. The clonotype comes from a man between 40 and 49 years old with acute or convalescent COVID-19. The DNA is as follows: TGTGCCAGCAGCTTGGGTAGTCTAGCGGGAGTAGGTGGGGATACGCAGTATTTT. This encodes CASSLGSLAGVGGDTQYF. The full variable domain, with segments outside the CDR3 supplied by the reference TRBV5-4 and TRBJ2-3 proteins, appears as ETGVTQSPTHLIKTRGQQVTLRCSSQSGHNTVSWYQQALGQGPQFIFQYYREEENGRGNFPPRFSGLQFPNYSSELNVNALELDDSALYLCASSLGSLAGVGGDTQYFGPGTRLTVL.